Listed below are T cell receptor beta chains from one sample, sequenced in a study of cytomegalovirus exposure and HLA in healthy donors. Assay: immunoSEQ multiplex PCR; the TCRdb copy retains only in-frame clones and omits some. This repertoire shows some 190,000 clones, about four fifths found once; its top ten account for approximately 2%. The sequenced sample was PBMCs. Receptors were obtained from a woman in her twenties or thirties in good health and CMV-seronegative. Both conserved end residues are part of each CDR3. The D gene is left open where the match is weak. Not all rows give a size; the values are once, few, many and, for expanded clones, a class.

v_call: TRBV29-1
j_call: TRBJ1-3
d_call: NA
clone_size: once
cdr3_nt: TGCAGCGTTGGGGGCTCCTCTGGAAACACCATATATTTT
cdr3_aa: CSVGGSSGNTIYF

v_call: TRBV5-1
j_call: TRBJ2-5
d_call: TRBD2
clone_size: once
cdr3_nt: TGCGCCAGCAGCGGGGAAGCGGGGGGGCCATGGGAGACCCAGTACTTC
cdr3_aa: CASSGEAGGPWETQYF

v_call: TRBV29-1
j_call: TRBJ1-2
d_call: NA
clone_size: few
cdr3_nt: TGCAGCGTTTCTGGGCTTTTCAACTATGGCTACACCTTC
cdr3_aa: CSVSGLFNYGYTF

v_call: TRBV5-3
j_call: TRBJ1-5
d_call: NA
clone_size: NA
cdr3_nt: TGTGCCAGAAGCTTACAGGGTACGAGCAATCAGCCCCAGCATTTT
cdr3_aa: CARSLQGTSNQPQHF

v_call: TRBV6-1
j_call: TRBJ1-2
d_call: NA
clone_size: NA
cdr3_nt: TGTGCCAGCAGTGAAGCCGGGGGTTCTTATGGCTACACCTTC
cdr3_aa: CASSEAGGSYGYTF

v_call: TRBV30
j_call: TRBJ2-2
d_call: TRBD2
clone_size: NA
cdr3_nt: TGTGCCTGTCCTCGTTTTAGCGGGGGACCGACGAACACCGGGGAGCTGTTTTTT
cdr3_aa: CACPRFSGGPTNTGELFF

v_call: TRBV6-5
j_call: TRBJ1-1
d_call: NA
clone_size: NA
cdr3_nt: TGTGCCAGCAGTTACGGCGGGGGCGGTGCTGAAGCTTTCTTT
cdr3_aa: CASSYGGGGAEAFF

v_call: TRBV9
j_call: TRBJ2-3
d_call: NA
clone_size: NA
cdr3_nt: TGTGCCAGCAGCGTCAGCCCCGGGGGTTCCACAGATACGCAGTATTTT
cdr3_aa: CASSVSPGGSTDTQYF

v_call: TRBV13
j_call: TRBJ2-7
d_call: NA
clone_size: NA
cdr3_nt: TGTGCCAGCAGCTACAACTCCTACGAGCAGTACTTC
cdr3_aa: CASSYNSYEQYF

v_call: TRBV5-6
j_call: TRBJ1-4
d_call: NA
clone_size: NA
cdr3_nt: TGTGCCAGCAGCTTAACACTGACATCGGGGGATGAAAAACTGTTTTTT
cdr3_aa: CASSLTLTSGDEKLFF

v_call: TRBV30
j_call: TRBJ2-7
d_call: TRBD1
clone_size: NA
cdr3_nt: TGTGCCTGGAGTGTAGTAGGGGGCGGCGAGCAGTACTTC
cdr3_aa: CAWSVVGGGEQYF

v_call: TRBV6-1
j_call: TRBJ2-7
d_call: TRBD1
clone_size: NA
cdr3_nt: TGTGCCAGCAGTGAAGAGGAGGCAGGGGGTCACTACGAGCAGTACTTC
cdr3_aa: CASSEEEAGGHYEQYF

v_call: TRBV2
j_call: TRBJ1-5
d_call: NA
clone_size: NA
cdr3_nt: TGTGCCAGCACTACCTGGGGGGACCCACCCCAGCATTTT
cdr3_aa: CASTTWGDPPQHF

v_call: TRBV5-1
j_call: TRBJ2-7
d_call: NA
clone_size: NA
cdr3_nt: TGCGCCAGCAGCCTGGACCGTCAGACCTACGAGCAGTACTTC
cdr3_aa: CASSLDRQTYEQYF

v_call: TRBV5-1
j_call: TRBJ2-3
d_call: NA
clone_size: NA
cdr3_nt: TGCGCCAGCAGCCACCGACAGGGCACAGATACGCAGTATTTT
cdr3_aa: CASSHRQGTDTQYF

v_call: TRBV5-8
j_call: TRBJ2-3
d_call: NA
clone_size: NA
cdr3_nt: TGTGCCAGCAGCTTGAACAGGGGCACAGATACGCAGTATTTT
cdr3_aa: CASSLNRGTDTQYF

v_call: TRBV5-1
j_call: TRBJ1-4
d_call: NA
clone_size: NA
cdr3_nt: TGCGCCAGCACCCACGTCGACCGAGGGGGTGGTAATGAAAAACTGTTTTTT
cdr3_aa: CASTHVDRGGGNEKLFF

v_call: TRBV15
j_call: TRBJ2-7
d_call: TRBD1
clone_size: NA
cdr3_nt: TGTGCCACCAGCAGAGATCGACAGGGGGCAAGTGGAGATCTCTACGAGCAGTACTTC
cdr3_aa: CATSRDRQGASGDLYEQYF

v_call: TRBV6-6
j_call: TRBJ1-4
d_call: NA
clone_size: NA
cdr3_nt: TGTGCCAGCAGTTACTGGACTGCAACTAATGAAAAACTGTTTTTT
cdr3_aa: CASSYWTATNEKLFF

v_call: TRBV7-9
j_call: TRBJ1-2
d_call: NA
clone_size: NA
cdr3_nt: TGTGCCAGCAGCTTGGAGGACAGCTATGGCTACACCTTC
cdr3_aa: CASSLEDSYGYTF

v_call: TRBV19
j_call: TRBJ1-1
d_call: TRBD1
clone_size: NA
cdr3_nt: TGTGCCAGTAAAAGACAGGGAAGGTTGAACACTGAAGCTTTCTTT
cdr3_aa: CASKRQGRLNTEAFF

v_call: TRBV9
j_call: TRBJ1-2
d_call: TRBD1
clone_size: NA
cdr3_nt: TGTGCCAGCAGCGCCAGGGGGGACGGTAGCTACACCTTC
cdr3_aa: CASSARGDGSYTF

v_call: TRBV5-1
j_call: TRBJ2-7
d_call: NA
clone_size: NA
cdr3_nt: TGCGCCAGCAGCTTACTAGGGCGCGAGCAGTACTTC
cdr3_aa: CASSLLGREQYF

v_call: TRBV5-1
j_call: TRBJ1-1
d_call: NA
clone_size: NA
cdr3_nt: TGCGCCAGCAGGTTAGACACCCTTACTGAAGCTTTCTTT
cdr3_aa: CASRLDTLTEAFF

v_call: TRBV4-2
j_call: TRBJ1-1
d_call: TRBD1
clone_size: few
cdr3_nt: TGTGCCAGCAGCCAACCCGGGACAGGTCCTGAAGCTTTCTTT
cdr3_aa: CASSQPGTGPEAFF

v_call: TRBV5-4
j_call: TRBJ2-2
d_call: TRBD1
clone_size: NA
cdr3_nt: TGTGCCAGCAGCTTGGGGGGACAGGGTTATGAGGAGGACACCGGGGAGCTGTTTTTT
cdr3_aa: CASSLGGQGYEEDTGELFF

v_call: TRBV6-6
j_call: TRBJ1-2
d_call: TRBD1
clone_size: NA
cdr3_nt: TGTGCCAGCAGTTTGGACAGGGCGGGAGGCTACACCTTC
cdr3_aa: CASSLDRAGGYTF

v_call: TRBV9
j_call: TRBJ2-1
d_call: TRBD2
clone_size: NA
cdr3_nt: TGTGCCAGCAGCGTAGTAGCGGGGGGTACGGGGGAGCAGTTCTTC
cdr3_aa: CASSVVAGGTGEQFF

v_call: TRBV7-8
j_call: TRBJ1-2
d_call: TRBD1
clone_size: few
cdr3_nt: TGTGCCAGCAGTAGCTTTACAGGGGGCCTCTTGAGCTACACCTTC
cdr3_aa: CASSSFTGGLLSYTF

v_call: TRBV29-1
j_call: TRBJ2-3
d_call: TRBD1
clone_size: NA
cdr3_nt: TGCAGCGTTGCGAAAACAGGGGGCACAGATACGCAGTATTTT
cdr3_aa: CSVAKTGGTDTQYF

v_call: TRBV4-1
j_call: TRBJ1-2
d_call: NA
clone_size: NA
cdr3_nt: TGCGCCAGCAGCCATGTATTAAGAGAGGTAGGGGGCTATGGCTACACCTTC
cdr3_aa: CASSHVLREVGGYGYTF

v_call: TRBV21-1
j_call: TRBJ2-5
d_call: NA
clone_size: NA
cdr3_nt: TGTGCCAGCAGCAATATTTGTCAAGAGACCCAGTACTTC
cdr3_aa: CASSNICQETQYF

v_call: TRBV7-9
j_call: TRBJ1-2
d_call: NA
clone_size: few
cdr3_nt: TGTGCCAGCACGAGCTGGGGGGAAAAGGGCTATGGCTACACCTTC
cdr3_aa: CASTSWGEKGYGYTF

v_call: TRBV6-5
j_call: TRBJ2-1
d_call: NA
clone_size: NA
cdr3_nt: TGTGCCAGCAGTCAAGGAGGGGCGGCCCTCAATGAGCAGTTCTTC
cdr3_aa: CASSQGGAALNEQFF

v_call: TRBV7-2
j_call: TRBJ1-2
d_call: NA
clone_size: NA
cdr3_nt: TGTGCCAGCAGCTTAGATCGGAGTGGCGGCTACACCTTC
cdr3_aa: CASSLDRSGGYTF